This TCR beta chain was identified in a study of T cell responses to AZD1222 COVID-19 vaccine. This clone showed up just once. The table came from immunoSEQ multiplex PCR; TCRdb's copy has only in-frame clones and leaves some out. The profile covers about 120,000 clones, with over 75% appearing a single time and approximately 3.5% taken by the ten largest. This CDR3 is built from 12 residues. With 1 base removed from V and 7 bases from J, the gap between germline ends came to 7 bases. Germline CDR1 reads SGHAT; CDR2 reads FQNNGV. The sequencing here drew on peripheral blood, taken on day 0 of AZD1222 vaccination. The receptor was isolated from an adult in good health. The chain employs TRBV11-2 and TRBJ1-1, with unresolved D. CDR3 protein: CASSLVMLEAFF. The CDR3 region has the DNA TGTGCCAGCAGCTTAGTGATGCTTGAAGCTTTCTTT.